This entry features one T cell receptor beta chain sequence. What it binds is unknown. Absence of ophthalmopathy progression within 18 months defined stable Graves' hyperthyroidism. The CDR3 length is 15 residues. Per the germline V gene, CDR1 is MNHNS and CDR2 is SASEGT. J lost 0 bases, V lost 8 bases, and 4 bases had no gene match. RNA transcripts served as the template for amplifying TCR beta CDR3 regions. Initially, a first-round RT-PCR of the TCR CDR3 employed the HTBI primer set. TCRdb reprocessed the multiplex PCR reads via MiXCR and lists one record per CDR3 protein. Of nearly 750,000 distinct CDR3 sequences listed, about a third were seen once; the top ten hold approximately 31%. This entry belongs to a study of T cells in Graves' hyperthyroidism and ophthalmopathy. Whole-study results and caveats: Also found in blood were most expanded thyroid clonotypes above 0.001.

Sequenced: blood. This chain joins TRBV6-1 and TRBJ2-5, with 12 bases aligning to TRBD2. The origin of this receptor is a woman in her thirties or forties with Graves' hyperthyroidism. The CDR3 is CASAWTSGDQETQYF. CDR3 bases: TGTGCCAGCGCCTGGACTAGCGGGGACCAAGAGACCCAGTACTTC.